This is a list of T cell receptor beta chains from one sample in a study of naive and memory T cell subsets. MiXCR, applied by TCRdb to the UMI-ligation and nested PCR reads, yields one record per CDR3 protein. The repertoire holds some 22,000 distinct CDR3 sequences, over 7% seen once, with approximately 21% in the top ten. The sequenced sample consisted of central memory CD8+ T cells from blood. These receptors originate from a human donor in good health. Each CDR3 is given with its conserved first and last residue. Fields, in order: clone size, D gene, V gene, J gene, CDR3 length, CDR3 protein, CDR3 DNA. The D gene is left open where the match is weak. Expanded clones get a size class; other rows say once, few or many, or leave the size out.

-	-	TRBV15	TRBJ2-1	14	CATSSWAVARPQFF	TGTGCCACCAGCAGCTGGGCCGTTGCGCGGCCCCAGTTCTTC
few	-	TRBV6-1	TRBJ2-7	15	CASEFDGTATYEQYF	TGTGCCAGCGAGTTTGACGGGACGGCCACCTACGAGCAGTACTTC
few	-	TRBV10-1	TRBJ2-1	10	CASRAARQFF	TGCGCCAGCAGGGCAGCGCGGCAGTTCTTC
-	TRBD2	TRBV28	TRBJ2-5	16	CATDPSLAGGQETQYF	TGTGCCACCGATCCCTCGTTAGCGGGAGGACAAGAGACCCAGTACTTC
few	-	TRBV14	TRBJ2-5	12	CASSQDMTPQYF	TGTGCCAGCAGCCAAGATATGACCCCCCAGTACTTC
few	-	TRBV19	TRBJ2-1	16	CASSTGRETFDNEQFF	TGTGCCAGTAGTACCGGTCGGGAGACCTTTGACAATGAGCAGTTCTTC
medium-sized	TRBD1	TRBV6-5	TRBJ1-1	13	CASSSGGGTEAFF	TGTGCCAGCAGTTCAGGGGGAGGGACTGAAGCTTTCTTT
-	TRBD2	TRBV2	TRBJ2-3	17	CASRILGLAGSTDTQYF	TGTGCCAGCAGAATCTTGGGACTAGCGGGTTCCACAGATACGCAGTATTTT
few	-	TRBV19	TRBJ1-5	14	CASSGQGWDQPQHF	TGTGCCAGTAGTGGGCAGGGTTGGGATCAGCCCCAGCATTTT
few	-	TRBV4-1	TRBJ2-1	13	CASSQAVTYEQFF	TGCGCCAGCAGCCAGGCAGTTACCTATGAGCAGTTCTTC
few	-	TRBV2	TRBJ2-7	14	CASSSREGDYEQYF	TGTGCCAGCAGTAGCAGGGAAGGTGACTACGAGCAGTACTTC
-	TRBD1	TRBV7-8	TRBJ2-7	14	CASRGDSLNYEQYF	TGTGCCAGCAGGGGGGACAGCCTCAACTACGAGCAGTACTTC
-	-	TRBV28	TRBJ2-1	14	CASSPDSREDEQFF	TGTGCCAGCAGTCCCGACAGCCGAGAGGATGAGCAGTTCTTC
-	-	TRBV6-1	TRBJ1-5	15	CASSEWARDNQPQHF	TGTGCCAGCAGTGAATGGGCCAGGGACAATCAGCCCCAGCATTTT
-	TRBD2	TRBV27	TRBJ2-1	14	CASSWTSGYNEQFF	TGTGCCAGCAGCTGGACTAGTGGTTACAATGAGCAGTTCTTC
few	-	TRBV30	TRBJ1-3	12	CAWKGLGNTIYF	TGTGCCTGGAAAGGGCTCGGAAACACCATATATTTT
-	-	TRBV6-4	TRBJ2-5	13	CASSDTEAGTQYF	TGTGCCAGCAGTGACACGGAGGCGGGGACCCAGTACTTC
many	-	TRBV4-1	TRBJ1-1	15	CASSLPWGPNTEAFF	TGCGCCAGCAGCCTACCATGGGGGCCGAACACTGAAGCTTTCTTT
-	TRBD2	TRBV2	TRBJ2-3	14	CASPGTTSTDTQYF	TGTGCCAGCCCTGGGACTACTAGCACAGATACGCAGTATTTT
many	-	TRBV3-1	TRBJ2-1	15	CASSQESGPYNEQFF	TGTGCCAGCAGCCAAGAATCCGGGCCGTACAATGAGCAGTTCTTC
many	-	TRBV20-1	TRBJ2-7	11	CSALTGYEQYF	TGCAGTGCTTTGACAGGCTACGAGCAGTACTTC
-	-	TRBV14	TRBJ1-5	12	CAGSQEGQPQHF	TGTGCCGGCAGCCAAGAGGGACAGCCCCAGCATTTT
-	-	TRBV6-6	TRBJ2-7	12	CATSTGSYEQYF	TGTGCCACCTCGACCGGCTCCTACGAGCAGTACTTC
many	TRBD1	TRBV5-1	TRBJ2-2	15	CASSGTDPNTGELFF	TGCGCCAGCAGCGGGACAGACCCGAACACCGGGGAGCTGTTTTTT
-	-	TRBV12-3/TRBV12-4	TRBJ2-5	13	CASRQTGHEVQYF	TGTGCCAGCAGGCAAACGGGACACGAGGTCCAGTACTTC
-	-	TRBV20-1	TRBJ2-1	14	CSAITGGEADEQFF	TGCAGTGCTATAACCGGGGGAGAAGCTGATGAGCAGTTCTTC
-	-	TRBV20-1	TRBJ1-1	14	CSARLGGSDTEAFF	TGCAGTGCTAGGTTGGGTGGGTCAGACACTGAAGCTTTCTTT
few	-	TRBV7-9	TRBJ1-2	12	CASSLVGRGYTF	TGTGCCAGCAGCTTAGTCGGGAGAGGCTACACCTTC
-	TRBD2	TRBV7-9	TRBJ2-7	15	CASSPQAGVPHEQYF	TGTGCCAGCAGCCCACAAGCGGGAGTTCCCCACGAGCAGTACTTC
-	TRBD2	TRBV20-1	TRBJ2-7	15	CSARDMASGVGEQYF	TGCAGTGCTAGAGATATGGCTAGCGGGGTAGGGGAGCAGTACTTC
few	-	TRBV27	TRBJ2-1	13	CASSIHRVSEQFF	TGTGCCAGCAGTATCCACAGGGTCAGTGAGCAGTTCTTC
few	TRBD2	TRBV6-5	TRBJ2-2	16	CASSILAGRQTGELFF	TGTGCCAGCAGTATACTAGCGGGACGTCAGACCGGGGAGCTGTTTTTT
many	TRBD2	TRBV20-1	TRBJ2-1	13	CSARVREWDEQFF	TGCAGTGCTAGGGTGCGGGAGTGGGATGAGCAGTTCTTC
-	TRBD2	TRBV20-1	TRBJ2-3	17	CSARGATSGRETDTQYF	TGCAGTGCTAGAGGGGCGACTAGCGGGAGGGAGACAGATACGCAGTATTTT
few	-	TRBV6-1	TRBJ2-7	14	CASSEQEERYEQYF	TGTGCCAGCAGTGAACAGGAGGAACGCTACGAGCAGTACTTC
-	-	TRBV6-5	TRBJ1-2	15	CASSYSPGHIDGYTF	TGTGCCAGCAGTTACTCGCCAGGGCATATCGATGGCTACACCTTC
-	-	TRBV7-9	TRBJ2-7	14	CASSPGLVPYEQYF	TGTGCCAGCAGCCCCGGACTCGTCCCCTACGAGCAGTACTTC
few	-	TRBV28	TRBJ1-2	14	CASSLEIASYGYTF	TGTGCCAGCAGTTTAGAGATAGCGTCCTATGGCTACACCTTC
-	-	TRBV29-1	TRBJ2-2	12	CSVDFNTGELFF	TGCAGCGTTGATTTTAACACCGGGGAGCTGTTTTTT
-	TRBD2	TRBV27	TRBJ2-1	14	CASSVAGAYNEQFF	TGTGCCAGCAGTGTAGCGGGAGCCTACAATGAGCAGTTCTTC
many	TRBD1	TRBV5-5	TRBJ2-5	13	CASRGDSAETQYF	TGTGCCAGCAGAGGGGACAGCGCAGAGACCCAGTACTTC
many	-	TRBV11-2	TRBJ2-3	16	CASSLVPRSSTDTQYF	TGTGCCAGCAGCTTAGTGCCCAGGTCTAGCACAGATACGCAGTATTTT
many	-	TRBV28	TRBJ2-7	14	CASSFESAVYEQYF	TGTGCCAGCAGTTTTGAATCGGCGGTCTACGAGCAGTACTTC
many	TRBD2	TRBV15	TRBJ2-7	15	CATSRDTGGVYEQYF	TGTGCCACCAGCAGAGATACGGGGGGGGTCTACGAGCAGTACTTC
-	-	TRBV7-8	TRBJ1-5	15	CASSLLPGLNQPQHF	TGTGCCAGCAGCCTCCTCCCAGGGCTGAATCAGCCCCAGCATTTT
-	-	TRBV20-1	TRBJ1-1	12	CSARFSARGAFF	TGCAGTGCTAGATTTTCGGCTAGGGGAGCTTTCTTT
few	-	TRBV7-6	TRBJ2-7	14	CASSLGSGGYEQYF	TGTGCCAGCAGCTTGGGGTCTGGGGGCTACGAGCAGTACTTC
many	-	TRBV5-1	TRBJ1-1	14	CASSSRGFGDEAFF	TGCGCCAGCAGCTCCCGGGGTTTCGGGGATGAAGCTTTCTTT
few	TRBD1	TRBV7-8	TRBJ2-2	15	CASSARQGPTGELFF	TGTGCCAGCAGCGCCCGACAGGGCCCCACCGGGGAGCTGTTTTTT
many	-	TRBV29-1	TRBJ2-7	12	CSVKGDASEQYF	TGCAGCGTTAAAGGGGATGCGTCCGAGCAGTACTTC
-	TRBD2	TRBV19	TRBJ2-7	12	CASSPGTSEKYF	TGTGCCAGTAGTCCCGGGACTAGCGAAAAGTACTTC
-	TRBD2	TRBV7-8	TRBJ2-3	16	CASSQPGLVTADTQYF	TGTGCCAGCAGCCAACCGGGACTAGTCACGGCAGATACGCAGTATTTT
few	-	TRBV28	TRBJ1-5	14	CASSFIGRYQPQHF	TGTGCCAGCAGTTTTATCGGCAGATATCAGCCCCAGCATTTT
-	TRBD2	TRBV9	TRBJ2-1	16	CASSVPGLAGVYEQFF	TGTGCCAGCAGCGTCCCCGGACTAGCGGGAGTTTATGAGCAGTTCTTC
-	-	TRBV7-9	TRBJ2-7	15	CASSLGQGLYYEQYF	TGTGCCAGCAGCTTGGGCCAGGGCCTCTACTACGAGCAGTACTTC
few	TRBD2	TRBV28	TRBJ2-7	17	CASSLDWISGRYYEQYF	TGTGCCAGCAGTTTGGATTGGATTAGCGGGAGGTATTACGAGCAGTACTTC
few	-	TRBV5-6	TRBJ1-5	12	CASSSLNQPQHF	TGTGCCAGCAGCTCCTTGAATCAGCCCCAGCATTTT
many	-	TRBV5-6	TRBJ1-1	13	CASSLVARNEAFF	TGTGCCAGCAGCTTGGTGGCCAGGAACGAAGCTTTCTTT
few	-	TRBV6-5	TRBJ1-1	15	CASSYSPSQSTEAFF	TGTGCCAGCAGTTACTCTCCTTCTCAAAGCACTGAAGCTTTCTTT
-	-	TRBV9	TRBJ2-3	14	CASSRGGGPDTQYF	TGTGCCAGCAGCCGGGGAGGGGGACCAGATACGCAGTATTTT